This TCR beta chain was retrieved from a study of T-cell reconstitution after alpha-beta-depleted transplantation in children. Study-wide findings and caveats: T-cell numbers and diversity one year post-transplant derived largely from freshly generated T cells. Several hundred graft clones that had expanded were reportedly the source of alpha-beta T cells about two months after transplant. Recipient T cells and thymic progenitors that survived were the source of the high TCRbeta diversity seen at day 60 in some patients.

The CDR3 sequence is 17 residues long. Germline values: CDR1 MNHEY, CDR2 SMNVEV (reference sequence). Losses at the gene ends were 1 base for V and 7 bases for J; bases not matched to a gene: 10. The authors prepared the TCRbeta library with unique molecular identifiers. Each CDR3 protein gets one entry after TCRdb re-called the PCR reads with MiXCR. Of fewer than 700,000 distinct CDR3 sequences in the sample, 20% to 25% were seen once. About this clonotype itself: Its cognate antigen is unknown.

This clonotype was sampled from a boy under two years old who had a stem cell transplant for acute myeloid leukemia, so the T cells may come from the graft donor. Sequencing used PBMCs, mostly from graft donor cells, obtained 360 days after TCRalphabeta/CD19-depleted stem cell transplant. This sequence joins TRBV27 and TRBJ2-3, with 11 bases lining up with TRBD2. This chain's CDR3 is CASSLWGASGGFNTQYF. CDR3 coding DNA: TGTGCCAGCAGTTTATGGGGGGCTAGCGGGGGGTTTAATACGCAGTATTTT.